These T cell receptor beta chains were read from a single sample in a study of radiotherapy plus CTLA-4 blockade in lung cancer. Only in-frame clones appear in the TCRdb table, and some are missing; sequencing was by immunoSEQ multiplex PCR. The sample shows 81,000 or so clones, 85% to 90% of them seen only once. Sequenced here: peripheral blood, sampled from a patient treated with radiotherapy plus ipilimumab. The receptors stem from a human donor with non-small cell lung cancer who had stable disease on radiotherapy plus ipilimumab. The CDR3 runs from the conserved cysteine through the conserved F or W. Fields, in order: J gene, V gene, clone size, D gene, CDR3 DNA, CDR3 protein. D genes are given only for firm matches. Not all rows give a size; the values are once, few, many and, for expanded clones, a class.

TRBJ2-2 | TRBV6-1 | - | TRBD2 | TGTGCCAGCGGGGGGGAGTTGCGGACCGGGGAGCTGTTTTTT | CASGGELRTGELFF
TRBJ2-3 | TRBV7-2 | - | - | TGTGCCAGCAGCTTAGCGTACACAGATACGCAGTATTTT | CASSLAYTDTQYF
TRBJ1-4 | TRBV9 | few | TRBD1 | TGTGCCAGCAGCGTAGGGACAGGGCAGGAAAAACTGTTTTTT | CASSVGTGQEKLFF
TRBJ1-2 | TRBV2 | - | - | TGTGCCAGCAGTGAAACGACTACTTCCTATGGCTACACCTTC | CASSETTTSYGYTF
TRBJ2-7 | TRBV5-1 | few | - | TGCGCCAGCAGCTTGGAATTTTCCTACGAGCAGTACTTC | CASSLEFSYEQYF
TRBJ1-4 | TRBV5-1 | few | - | TGCGCCAGCAGCCAGCCACACGAGCCAAAACTGTTTTTT | CASSQPHEPKLFF
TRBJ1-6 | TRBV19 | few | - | TGTGCCAGTAGAATACGAAGCTCCTATAATTCACCCCTCCACTTT | CASRIRSSYNSPLHF
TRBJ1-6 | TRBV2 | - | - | TGTGCCAGCAAAGGCAGGGTTTTAAATTCACCCCTCCACTTT | CASKGRVLNSPLHF
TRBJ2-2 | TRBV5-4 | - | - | TGTGCCAGCAGCTTCGGGACCGCAAACACCGGGGAGCTGTTTTTT | CASSFGTANTGELFF
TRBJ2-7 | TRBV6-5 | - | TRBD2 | TGTGCCAGCAGTTTAGGGACTAGCGGGGGAAACGAGCAGTACTTC | CASSLGTSGGNEQYF
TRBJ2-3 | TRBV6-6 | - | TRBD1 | TGTGCCAGCAGGCCAACCGGGACAGGGGGCGCCGATACGCAGTATTTT | CASRPTGTGGADTQYF